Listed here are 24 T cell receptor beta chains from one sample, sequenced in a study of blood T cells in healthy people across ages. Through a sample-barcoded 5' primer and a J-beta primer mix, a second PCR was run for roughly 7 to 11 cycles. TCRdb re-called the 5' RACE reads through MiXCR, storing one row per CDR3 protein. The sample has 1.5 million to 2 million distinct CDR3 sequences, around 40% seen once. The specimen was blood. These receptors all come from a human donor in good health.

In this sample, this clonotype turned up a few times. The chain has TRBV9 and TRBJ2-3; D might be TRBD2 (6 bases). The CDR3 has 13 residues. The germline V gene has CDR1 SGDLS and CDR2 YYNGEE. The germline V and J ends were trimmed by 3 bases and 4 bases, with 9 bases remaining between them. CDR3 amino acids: CASSAGLPDTQYF. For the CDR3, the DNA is TGTGCCAGCAGCGCGGGACTTCCAGATACGCAGTATTTT.

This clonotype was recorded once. The CDR3, as DNA: TGTGCCAGCAGCGTAGCTAAGGACGAAAGCCACTATGGCTACACCTTC. Protein sequence: CASSVAKDESHYGYTF. The V gene is TRBV9, the J gene TRBJ1-2; D is unclear. The CDR3 extends over 16 amino acids. Deletions cut 0 bases from V and 3 bases from J, with 15 bases between. CDR1 is SGDLS and CDR2 is YYNGEE in the germline V gene.

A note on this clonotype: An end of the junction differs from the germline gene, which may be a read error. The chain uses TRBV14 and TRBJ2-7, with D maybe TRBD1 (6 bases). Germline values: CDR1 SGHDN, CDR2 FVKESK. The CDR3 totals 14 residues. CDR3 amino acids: CAGSPGTLLGEQYF. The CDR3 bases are TGTGCCGGCAGCCCCGGGACACTATTAGGGGAGCAGTACTTC. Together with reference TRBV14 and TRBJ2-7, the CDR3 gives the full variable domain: EAGVTQFPSHSVIEKGQTVTLRCDPISGHDNLYWYRRVMGKEIKFLLHFVKESKQDESGMPNNRFLAERTGGTYSTLKVQPAELEDSGVYFCAGSPGTLLGEQYFGPGTRLTVT.

The DNA for the CDR3 is TGTGCCAGCAACCAGGGCGACGAGCAGTACTTC. Its translation: CASNQGDEQYF. The J gene is TRBJ2-7, the V gene TRBV27, with D perhaps TRBD1 (5 bases). From germline, CDR1 is MNHEY and CDR2 SMNVEV (reference sequence). V was cut by 7 bases and J by 5 bases, with 9 bases left in between. The CDR3 length is 11 residues.

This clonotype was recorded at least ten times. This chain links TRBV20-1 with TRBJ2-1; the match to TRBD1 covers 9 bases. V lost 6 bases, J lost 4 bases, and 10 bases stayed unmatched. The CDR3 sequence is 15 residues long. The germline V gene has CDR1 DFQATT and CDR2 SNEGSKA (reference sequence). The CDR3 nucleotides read TGCAGTGCCCGTACCGGGACAGGGCCATACAATGAGCAGTTCTTC. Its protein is CSARTGTGPYNEQFF.

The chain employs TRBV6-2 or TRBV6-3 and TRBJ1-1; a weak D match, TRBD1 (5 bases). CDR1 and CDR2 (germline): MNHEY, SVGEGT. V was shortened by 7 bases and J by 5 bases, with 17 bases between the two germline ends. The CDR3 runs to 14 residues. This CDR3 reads CASTLGVSVTEAFF. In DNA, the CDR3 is TGTGCCAGCACCCTAGGGGTATCTGTTACTGAAGCTTTCTTT.

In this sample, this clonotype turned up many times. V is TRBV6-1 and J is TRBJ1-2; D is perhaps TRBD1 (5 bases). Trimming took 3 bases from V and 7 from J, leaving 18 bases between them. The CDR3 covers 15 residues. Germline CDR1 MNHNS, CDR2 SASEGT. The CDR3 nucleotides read TGTGCCAGCAGTGAGCAAGGGGCTCGGGTCTTTGGCTACACCTTC. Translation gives CASSEQGARVFGYTF.

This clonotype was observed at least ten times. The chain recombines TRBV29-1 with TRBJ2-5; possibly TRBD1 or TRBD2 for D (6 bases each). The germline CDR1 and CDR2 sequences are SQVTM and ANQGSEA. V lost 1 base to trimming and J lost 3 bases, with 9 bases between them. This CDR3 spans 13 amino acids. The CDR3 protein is CSVEGGAEETQYF. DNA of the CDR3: TGCAGCGTTGAAGGGGGGGCAGAAGAGACCCAGTACTTC.

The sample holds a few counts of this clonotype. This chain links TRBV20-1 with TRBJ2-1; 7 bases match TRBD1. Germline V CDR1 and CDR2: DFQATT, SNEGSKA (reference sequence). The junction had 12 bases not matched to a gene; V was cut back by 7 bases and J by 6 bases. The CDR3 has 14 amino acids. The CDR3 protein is CSVAGTALTNEQFF. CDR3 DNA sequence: TGCAGTGTTGCCGGGACAGCCCTGACCAATGAGCAGTTCTTC.

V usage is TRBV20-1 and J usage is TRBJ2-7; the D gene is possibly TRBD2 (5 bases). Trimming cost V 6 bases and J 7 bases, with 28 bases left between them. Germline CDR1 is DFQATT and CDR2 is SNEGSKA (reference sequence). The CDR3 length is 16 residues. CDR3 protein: CSAPRTDHRGYNEQYF. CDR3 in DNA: TGCAGTGCACCTCGGACGGACCACAGAGGGTACAATGAGCAGTACTTC.

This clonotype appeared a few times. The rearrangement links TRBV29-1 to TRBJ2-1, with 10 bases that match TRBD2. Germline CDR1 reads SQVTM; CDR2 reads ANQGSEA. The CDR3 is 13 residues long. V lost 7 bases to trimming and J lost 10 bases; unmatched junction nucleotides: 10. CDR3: CSALPVAGGEQFF. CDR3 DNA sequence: TGCAGCGCTCTCCCCGTAGCGGGGGGCGAGCAGTTCTTC.

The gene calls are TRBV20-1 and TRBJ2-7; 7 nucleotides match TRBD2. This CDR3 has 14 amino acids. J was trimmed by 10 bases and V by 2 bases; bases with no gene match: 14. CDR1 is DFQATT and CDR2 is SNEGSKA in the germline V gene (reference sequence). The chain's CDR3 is CSARIRDYVGSQYF. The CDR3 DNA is TGCAGTGCTAGAATAAGGGACTACGTAGGTTCCCAGTACTTC.

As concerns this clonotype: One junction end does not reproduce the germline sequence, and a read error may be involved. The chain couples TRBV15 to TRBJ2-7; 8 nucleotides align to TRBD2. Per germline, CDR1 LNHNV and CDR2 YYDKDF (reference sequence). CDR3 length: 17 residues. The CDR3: CATSGDGTRLRDYEQYF. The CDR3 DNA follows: TGTGCCACCAGCGGAGATGGGACTAGACTTCGAGACTACGAGCAGTACTTC.

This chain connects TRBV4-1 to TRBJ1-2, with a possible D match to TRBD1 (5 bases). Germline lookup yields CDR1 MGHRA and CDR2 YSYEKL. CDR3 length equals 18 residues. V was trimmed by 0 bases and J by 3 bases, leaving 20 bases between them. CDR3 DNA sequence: TGCGCCAGCAGCCAAGAGTATTCGTGGCAGGGAGGAGACTATGGCTACACCTTC. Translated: CASSQEYSWQGGDYGYTF.

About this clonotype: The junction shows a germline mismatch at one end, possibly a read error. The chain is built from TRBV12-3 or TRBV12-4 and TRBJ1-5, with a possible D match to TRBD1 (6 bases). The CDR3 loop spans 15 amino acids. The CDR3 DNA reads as TGTGCCAGCGGTTTAGGGGGATCTAGCAATCGGCCCCAGCATTTT. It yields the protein CASGLGGSSNRPQHF.

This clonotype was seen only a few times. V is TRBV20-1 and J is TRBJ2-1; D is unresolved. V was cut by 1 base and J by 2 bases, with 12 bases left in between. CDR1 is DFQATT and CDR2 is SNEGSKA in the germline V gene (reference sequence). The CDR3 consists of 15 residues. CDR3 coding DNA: TGCAGTGCTAGAGTCAAACAAAAGGCCTACAATGAGCAGTTCTTC. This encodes CSARVKQKAYNEQFF.

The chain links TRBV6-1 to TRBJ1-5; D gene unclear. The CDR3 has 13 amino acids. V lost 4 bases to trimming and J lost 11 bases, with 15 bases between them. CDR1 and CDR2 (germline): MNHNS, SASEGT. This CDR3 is CASSGVRTGTQHF. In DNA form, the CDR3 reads TGTGCCAGCAGTGGCGTCAGAACTGGGACCCAGCATTTT.

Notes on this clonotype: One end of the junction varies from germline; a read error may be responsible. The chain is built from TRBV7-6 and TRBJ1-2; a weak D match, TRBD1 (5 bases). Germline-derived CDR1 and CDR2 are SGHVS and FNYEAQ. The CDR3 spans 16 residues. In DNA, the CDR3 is TGTGCCGGCAGCCGGACACGGGGTCGGGAGGCCTATGGCTACACCTTC. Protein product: CAGSRTRGREAYGYTF.

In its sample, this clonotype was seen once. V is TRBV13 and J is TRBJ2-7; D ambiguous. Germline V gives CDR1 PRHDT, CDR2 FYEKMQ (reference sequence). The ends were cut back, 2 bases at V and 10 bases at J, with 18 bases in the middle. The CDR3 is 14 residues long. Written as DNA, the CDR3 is TGTGCCAGCAGCTTACCTAGACACGTTGGTACCCAGTACTTC. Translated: CASSLPRHVGTQYF.

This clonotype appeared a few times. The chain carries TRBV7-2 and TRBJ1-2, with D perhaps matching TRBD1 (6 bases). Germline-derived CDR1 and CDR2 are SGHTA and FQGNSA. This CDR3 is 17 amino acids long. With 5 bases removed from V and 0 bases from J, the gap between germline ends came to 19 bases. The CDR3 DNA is TGTGCCAGCAGCCACCCCACTCGGACAGCTTCTAACTATGGCTACACCTTC. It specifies CASSHPTRTASNYGYTF.

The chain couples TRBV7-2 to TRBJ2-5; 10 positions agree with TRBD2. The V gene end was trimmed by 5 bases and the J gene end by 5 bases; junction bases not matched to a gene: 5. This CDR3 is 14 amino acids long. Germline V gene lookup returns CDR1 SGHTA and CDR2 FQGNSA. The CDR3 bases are TGTGCCAGCAGCCCGAGCGGGAGGGGGGAGACCCAGTACTTC. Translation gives CASSPSGRGETQYF. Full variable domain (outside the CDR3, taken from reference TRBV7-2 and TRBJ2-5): GAGVSQSPSNKVTEKGKDVELRCDPISGHTALYWYRQSLGQGLEFLIYFQGNSAPDKSGLPSDRFSAERTGGSVSTLTIQRTQQEDSAVYLCASSPSGRGETQYFGPGTRLLVL.

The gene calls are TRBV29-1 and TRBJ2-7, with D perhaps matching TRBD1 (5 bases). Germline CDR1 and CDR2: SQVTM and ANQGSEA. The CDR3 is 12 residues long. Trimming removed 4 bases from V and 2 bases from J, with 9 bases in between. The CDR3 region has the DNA TGCAGCGTTGGGGGCCAACCCTACGAGCAGTACTTC. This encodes CSVGGQPYEQYF.

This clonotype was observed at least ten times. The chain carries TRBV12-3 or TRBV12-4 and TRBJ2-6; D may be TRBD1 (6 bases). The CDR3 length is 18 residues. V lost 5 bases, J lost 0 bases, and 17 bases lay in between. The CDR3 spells CASSPPGQLSSGANVLTF. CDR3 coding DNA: TGTGCCAGCAGTCCTCCGGGACAACTGAGCTCTGGGGCCAACGTCCTGACTTTC.

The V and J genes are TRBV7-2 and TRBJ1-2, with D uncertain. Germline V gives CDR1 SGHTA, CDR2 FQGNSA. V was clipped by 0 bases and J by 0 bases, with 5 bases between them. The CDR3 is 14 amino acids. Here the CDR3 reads CASSLAYANYGYTF. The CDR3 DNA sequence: TGTGCCAGCAGCTTAGCGTACGCTAACTATGGCTACACCTTC.